This T cell receptor (beta chain) was recorded in a study of blood T cell repertoires in COVID-19. Germline CDR1 reads SGHNT; CDR2 reads YYREEE (reference sequence). The CDR3 loop spans 14 amino acids. Trimming stripped 1 base from V and 5 bases from J, with 12 bases between. Source study methods: Reference gene primer amplification in the assay estimated nucleated cell counts. Libraries were prepared by immunoSEQ multiplex PCR; TCRdb keeps only in-frame clonotypes and omits some of them. V and J calls and clone size come straight from that table; D and trimming were deduced from the DNA. This table holds roughly 390,000 clones, 85% found once.

Sequenced: peripheral blood. The sequence was obtained from a woman in her late teens or twenties with acute or convalescent COVID-19. The rearrangement links TRBV5-4 to TRBJ1-2; D might be TRBD1 (6 bases). The CDR3 DNA follows: TGTGCCAGCAGCTTGTCGGGACAAGAATATGGCTACACCTTC. It translates to CASSLSGQEYGYTF.